Listed here are 17 T cell receptor beta chains from one sample, sequenced in a study of blood T cell repertoires in COVID-19. Only in-frame clones appear in the TCRdb table, and some are missing; sequencing was by immunoSEQ multiplex PCR. The sample shows around 64,000 clones, approximately 90% of them seen only once. Sequenced material: peripheral blood. These receptors came from a human donor in a cohort sampled during active COVID-19.

The chain combines TRBV7-2 with TRBJ2-3; 7 bases are a match to TRBD2. The V and J ends lost 5 bases and 2 bases, in that order; junction bases with no gene match: 10. This CDR3 is built from 16 residues. CDR1 is SGHTA, CDR2 FQGNSA, per germline. The CDR3 DNA sequence: TGTGCCAGCAGCCTTAGATGGACTAGTAACACAGATACGCAGTATTTT. Amino acids: CASSLRWTSNTDTQYF.

The V call is TRBV14, the J call TRBJ1-1, with a weak D call TRBD1 (5 bases). This CDR3 is built from 14 residues. Germline CDR1 SGHDN, CDR2 FVKESK. V was clipped by 0 bases and J by 3 bases, with 8 bases between them. CDR3 nucleotides: TGTGCCAGCAGCCAAGAATGGGGGGACACTGAAGCTTTCTTT. Its translation is CASSQEWGDTEAFF.

V gene TRBV28 combines with J gene TRBJ2-2; D is possibly TRBD1 (5 bases). The germline CDR1 and CDR2 sequences are MDHEN and SYDVKM. Trimming took off 5 bases at V and 1 base at J, with 11 bases between the two ends. This CDR3 is built from 15 residues. CDR3 DNA: TGTGCCAGCAGTCCCACTACAGGGAACACCGGGGAGCTGTTTTTT. Translation: CASSPTTGNTGELFF. The variable domain in full, completed from reference TRBV28 and TRBJ2-2, reads DVKVTQSSRYLVKRTGEKVFLECVQDMDHENMFWYRQDPGLGLRLIYFSYDVKMKEKGDIPEGYSVSREKKERFSLILESASTNQTSMYLCASSPTTGNTGELFFGEGSRLTVL.

The count of this clone is one. This sequence joins TRBV15 and TRBJ2-7; D possibly corresponds to TRBD1 (5 bases). The V end was cut by 4 bases, the J end by 2 bases, with 9 bases between. CDR3 length: 13 residues. From germline, CDR1 is LNHNV and CDR2 YYDKDF (reference sequence). CDR3 residues: CATSTAGPYEQYF. For the CDR3, the DNA is TGTGCCACCAGCACGGCAGGGCCCTACGAGCAGTACTTC.

The chain carries TRBV29-1 and TRBJ2-7; 11 bases are a match to TRBD1. This CDR3 is built from 14 residues. Unmatched junction bases numbered 3, after V lost 2 bases and J lost 3 bases. Per the germline V gene, CDR1 is SQVTM and CDR2 is ANQGSEA. CDR3 in DNA: TGCAGCGTTGAATGGACAGGGGGCGTCTACGAGCAGTACTTC. Translated: CSVEWTGGVYEQYF.

V is TRBV29-1 and J is TRBJ2-3; TRBD2 might be the D (6 bases). Germline V gives CDR1 SQVTM, CDR2 ANQGSEA. The V gene lost 7 bases and the J gene lost 1 base, with 21 bases spanning the gap. The CDR3 is 16 amino acids. CDR3 DNA sequence: TGCAGCGCGCTTAGGCTGCAGGGCGGGGGCACAGATACGCAGTATTTT. It translates to CSALRLQGGGTDTQYF.

The chain uses TRBV10-3 and TRBJ2-6; TRBD2 might be the D (6 bases). The length of the CDR3 is 14 residues. Per germline, CDR1 ENHRY and CDR2 SYGVKD. V was clipped by 7 bases and J by 2 bases, with 9 bases between them. The CDR3 protein is CAITGGAGANVLTF. The DNA of the CDR3 is TGTGCCATCACTGGCGGGGCTGGGGCCAACGTCCTGACTTTC.

V is TRBV6-2 or TRBV6-3 and J is TRBJ2-1, with 9 positions matching TRBD2. V lost 6 bases, J lost 7 bases, and 10 bases stayed unmatched. This CDR3 contains 15 residues. Germline CDR1 is MNHEY and CDR2 is SVGEGT. The CDR3 sequence: CASSPAGGARNEQFF. In DNA, the CDR3 is TGTGCCAGCAGCCCCGCGGGGGGGGCGCGGAATGAGCAGTTCTTC.

This clone has a single count. The chain combines TRBV10-2 with TRBJ2-1, with D possibly matching TRBD2 (6 bases). Per the germline V gene, CDR1 is WSHSY and CDR2 is SAAADI. V was clipped by 1 base and J by 0 bases, with 7 bases between them. This CDR3 comprises 15 residues. DNA for the CDR3: TGCGCCAGCAGTGAGTTCGGGAGCTCCTACAATGAGCAGTTCTTC. The encoded protein is CASSEFGSSYNEQFF.

The chain uses TRBV3-1 (or the pseudogene TRBV3-2) and TRBJ2-7, with TRBD2 matching over 13 bases. The CDR3 loop spans 15 amino acids. Germline V lookup: CDR1 LGHDT, CDR2 YNNKEL (reference sequence). The trim removed 5 bases at V and 0 bases at J, leaving 1 base unmatched. The CDR3 sequence: CASSRTSGSSYEQYF. The CDR3 DNA follows: TGTGCCAGCAGCAGGACTAGCGGGAGCTCCTACGAGCAGTACTTC.

The V call is TRBV7-9, the J call TRBJ2-3; 9 positions agree with TRBD1. Losses at the gene ends were 5 bases for V and 6 bases for J; bases not matched to a gene: 18. Germline loops: CDR1 SEHNR, CDR2 FQNEAQ (reference sequence). This CDR3 is 18 amino acids long. DNA of the CDR3: TGTGCCAGCAGCAGGGGGGACAGGGACATTTTTGGGGCTGATACGCAGTATTTT. Protein sequence: CASSRGDRDIFGADTQYF.

The chain recombines TRBV4-1 with TRBJ2-7, with D tentatively TRBD2 (6 bases). Germline V gene data show CDR1 as MGHRA and CDR2 as YSYEKL. The germline V and J ends were trimmed by 1 base and 4 bases, with 11 bases remaining between them. The CDR3 is 14 residues long. The CDR3 is CASSQVTGEYEQYF. CDR3 sequence (DNA): TGCGCCAGCAGCCAAGTGACGGGAGAGTACGAGCAGTACTTC.

The CDR3 nucleotides read TGTGCCAGCAGTTACTCGATCTGGAACGGCGGTGAAAAACTGTTTTTT. Its translation is CASSYSIWNGGEKLFF. The genes are TRBV6-5 and TRBJ1-4, with D hard to call. The V and J ends lost 0 bases and 7 bases respectively, with 15 bases between them. The germline gives CDR1 MNHEY, CDR2 SVGAGI. The CDR3 consists of 16 residues.

The table lists this clone with a count of one. The V call is TRBV6-2 or TRBV6-3, the J call TRBJ1-6, with no clear D. The V gene lost 1 base and the J gene lost 6 bases, with 10 bases spanning the gap. CDR3 size: 15 residues. Germline CDR1 and CDR2: MNHEY and SVGEGT. CDR3 in DNA: TGTGCCAGCAGTTACTGGAAAGCGAGTAATTCACCCCTCCACTTT. It is translated as CASSYWKASNSPLHF.

The chain is built from TRBV28 and TRBJ1-4; D may be TRBD1 (6 bases). V shed 5 bases and J shed 3 bases, with 19 bases lying between them. The CDR3 is 17 residues long. Looked up from germline, CDR1 is MDHEN and CDR2 is SYDVKM. CDR3 sequence (DNA): TGTGCCAGCAGTCAAATTAGGCAGACAGGCCCTAATGAAAAACTGTTTTTT. It encodes CASSQIRQTGPNEKLFF.

The chain couples TRBV4-1 to TRBJ2-2, with TRBD2 identical over 11 bases. CDR3 size: 17 residues. J lost 4 bases, V lost 0 bases, and 4 bases had no gene match. Germline CDR1 and CDR2: MGHRA and YSYEKL. CDR3 residues: CASSQEVGLAATGELFF. The CDR3 DNA reads TGCGCCAGCAGCCAAGAAGTGGGACTAGCGGCCACCGGGGAGCTGTTTTTT.

V gene TRBV20-1 combines with J gene TRBJ2-5, with a weak D call TRBD2 (6 bases). Germline V gene lookup returns CDR1 DFQATT and CDR2 SNEGSKA (reference sequence). V lost 3 bases and J lost 5, with 13 bases in between. This CDR3 contains 13 residues. CDR3 region: CSASGGGPETQYF. The DNA for the CDR3 is TGCAGTGCTAGTGGGGGAGGACCCGAGACCCAGTACTTC.